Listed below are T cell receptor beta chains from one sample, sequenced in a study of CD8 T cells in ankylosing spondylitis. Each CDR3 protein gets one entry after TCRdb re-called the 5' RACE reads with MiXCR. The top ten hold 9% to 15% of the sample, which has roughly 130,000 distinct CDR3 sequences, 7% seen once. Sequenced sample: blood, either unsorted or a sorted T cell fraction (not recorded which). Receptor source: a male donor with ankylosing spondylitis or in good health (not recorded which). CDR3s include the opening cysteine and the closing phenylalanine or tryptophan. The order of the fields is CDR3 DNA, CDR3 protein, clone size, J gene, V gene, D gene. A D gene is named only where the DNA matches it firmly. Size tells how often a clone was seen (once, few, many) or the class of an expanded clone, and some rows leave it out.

DNA: TGCGCCAGCAGCTTGTTAGGACAGAAGAATGAAAAACTGTTTTTT
CDR3: CASSLLGQKNEKLFF
size: many
J: TRBJ1-4
V: TRBV5-1
D: -

DNA: TGTGCCAGCAGTGGGGAAACAGGGGGACCAAAATATGGCTACACCTTC
CDR3: CASSGETGGPKYGYTF
size: many
J: TRBJ1-2
V: TRBV12-3/TRBV12-4
D: TRBD1

DNA: TGTGCCAGCGAGCCCCTGGGTGATGAGCAGTTCTTC
CDR3: CASEPLGDEQFF
size: many
J: TRBJ2-1
V: TRBV2
D: -

DNA: TGTGCCAGCAGCCTAATCCTCCTCGAGCAGTACTTC
CDR3: CASSLILLEQYF
size: many
J: TRBJ2-7
V: TRBV28
D: -

DNA: TGTGCCACCAGCAGAGATACTAGCGGGGGGGCCTTTGAGCAGTTCTTC
CDR3: CATSRDTSGGAFEQFF
size: -
J: TRBJ2-1
V: TRBV15
D: TRBD2

DNA: TGTGCCTCAGGAGGGGAGCGCATCTATGGCTACACCTTC
CDR3: CASGGERIYGYTF
size: few
J: TRBJ1-2
V: TRBV30
D: -

DNA: TGTGCCAGCAGGGATATAGCGGGAGGGACGAATGAGCAGTTCTTC
CDR3: CASRDIAGGTNEQFF
size: many
J: TRBJ2-1
V: TRBV6-2/TRBV6-3
D: TRBD2

DNA: TGTGCCAGCAGCCTTAAACACGGAAACACTGAAGCTTTCTTT
CDR3: CASSLKHGNTEAFF
size: many
J: TRBJ1-1
V: TRBV3-1
D: -

DNA: TGTGCCGATGGCGGGAGCACAGATACGCAGTATTTT
CDR3: CADGGSTDTQYF
size: -
J: TRBJ2-3
V: TRBV2
D: -

DNA: TGTGCCAGCAGACCAAAGGACACTCGGGGTGAAAAACTGTTTTTT
CDR3: CASRPKDTRGEKLFF
size: many
J: TRBJ1-4
V: TRBV28
D: -

DNA: TGCGGAACGGGACAGTATAATGAAAAACTGTTTTTT
CDR3: CGTGQYNEKLFF
size: many
J: TRBJ1-4
V: TRBV20-1
D: TRBD1

DNA: TGCGCCAGCAGCTTAAAACAGGGGTCGGAGACCCAGTACTTC
CDR3: CASSLKQGSETQYF
size: many
J: TRBJ2-5
V: TRBV5-1
D: TRBD1

DNA: TGCGCCAGCAGCCAAGACGGGCACGATACGCAGTATTTT
CDR3: CASSQDGHDTQYF
size: many
J: TRBJ2-3
V: TRBV4-1
D: -

DNA: TGCAGCGTTGATAGCGCTGGAGATACGCAGTATTTT
CDR3: CSVDSAGDTQYF
size: many
J: TRBJ2-3
V: TRBV29-1
D: -

DNA: TGCGCCAGCAGGTCCGGGACAGAGAATGGCTACACCTTC
CDR3: CASRSGTENGYTF
size: many
J: TRBJ1-2
V: TRBV5-1
D: TRBD1

DNA: TGCAGTGCGACCGGGACTGCTGCAACTAATGAAAAACTGTTTTTT
CDR3: CSATGTAATNEKLFF
size: many
J: TRBJ1-4
V: TRBV20-1
D: -

DNA: TGCGCCAGCAGTGGGGGTAGCGGGGCAATCTACAATGAGCAGTTCTTC
CDR3: CASSGGSGAIYNEQFF
size: many
J: TRBJ2-1
V: TRBV10-2
D: TRBD2

DNA: TGTGCCAGCATCTATGGGACAGGGGGTTACAATGAGCAGTTCTTC
CDR3: CASIYGTGGYNEQFF
size: many
J: TRBJ2-1
V: TRBV2
D: TRBD1

DNA: TGTGCCAGCAGTTCGGACACCCGTGTTTTCTTC
CDR3: CASSSDTRVFF
size: many
J: TRBJ2-1
V: TRBV12-3/TRBV12-4
D: -

DNA: TGCGCCAGCAGCACCGGACAGACCTACGAGCAGTACTTC
CDR3: CASSTGQTYEQYF
size: many
J: TRBJ2-7
V: TRBV5-1
D: -

DNA: TGTGCCATCAGTGAGTCATTGGATGGGAACTATGGCTACACCTTC
CDR3: CAISESLDGNYGYTF
size: many
J: TRBJ1-2
V: TRBV10-3
D: -

DNA: TGCAGCGTTGAAGGGACAGGGGGAGGTGAAGCTTTCTTT
CDR3: CSVEGTGGGEAFF
size: many
J: TRBJ1-1
V: TRBV29-1
D: TRBD1

DNA: TGCGCCAGCAGCTTGGGACAGGGCAGCAATCAGCCCCAGCATTTT
CDR3: CASSLGQGSNQPQHF
size: -
J: TRBJ1-5
V: TRBV5-1
D: TRBD1

DNA: TGCGCCAGCAGCTTGGGACAGGTAGACAATGAGCAGTTCTTC
CDR3: CASSLGQVDNEQFF
size: many
J: TRBJ2-1
V: TRBV5-1
D: -

DNA: TGCGCCAGCAGCCCCTATGGGGGACAGAGCAATCAGCCCCAGCATTTT
CDR3: CASSPYGGQSNQPQHF
size: many
J: TRBJ1-5
V: TRBV4-1
D: TRBD1

DNA: TGCGCCAGCAGCTTGGCGGGGGCGTACCAAGAGACCCAGTACTTC
CDR3: CASSLAGAYQETQYF
size: many
J: TRBJ2-5
V: TRBV5-1
D: -

DNA: TGCGCCAGCAGCTTGGTAGGAGGGGGGATTCCGAACACCGGGGAGCTGTTTTTT
CDR3: CASSLVGGGIPNTGELFF
size: many
J: TRBJ2-2
V: TRBV5-1
D: -

DNA: TGTGCCAGCAGCTTAGGTCTGCAGCGGGCGGTCATGTTCTTC
CDR3: CASSLGLQRAVMFF
size: many
J: TRBJ2-1
V: TRBV7-2
D: -

DNA: TGCAGTGCCCTAATCTACTTAGCGGGAGCTCCCTACGAGCAGTACTTC
CDR3: CSALIYLAGAPYEQYF
size: many
J: TRBJ2-7
V: TRBV20-1
D: TRBD2

DNA: TGCGCCAGCAGCTCGGTGACAGGGGGCTTGGAAGCTTTCTTT
CDR3: CASSSVTGGLEAFF
size: many
J: TRBJ1-1
V: TRBV5-1
D: TRBD1

DNA: TGTGCCTGGAGTGTACAGGGGGGTAGCTATGGCTACACCTTC
CDR3: CAWSVQGGSYGYTF
size: many
J: TRBJ1-2
V: TRBV30
D: TRBD1

DNA: TGTGCCAGCAGTTACTCTCAAGGGGAGCGCACAGATACGCAGTATTTT
CDR3: CASSYSQGERTDTQYF
size: many
J: TRBJ2-3
V: TRBV6-2/TRBV6-3
D: -

DNA: TGTGCCAGCAGCTTCAAAAGCACAGATACGCAGTATTTT
CDR3: CASSFKSTDTQYF
size: many
J: TRBJ2-3
V: TRBV11-2
D: -

DNA: TGTGCCAGCAGCCGTCCCTCGGACTCGTACTCCTACGAGCAGTACTTC
CDR3: CASSRPSDSYSYEQYF
size: many
J: TRBJ2-7
V: TRBV5-5
D: -

DNA: TGTGCCAGTAGTATAGGGACAGGGGAACAAGAGACCCAGTACTTC
CDR3: CASSIGTGEQETQYF
size: many
J: TRBJ2-5
V: TRBV19
D: TRBD1

DNA: TGCGCCAGCAGCTTGATTCAGGGCGGCACCGGGGAGCTGTTTTTT
CDR3: CASSLIQGGTGELFF
size: many
J: TRBJ2-2
V: TRBV5-1
D: -